The 20 T cell receptor beta chains in this list originate from one sample, sequenced in a study of blood T cell repertoires in COVID-19. Assay used: immunoSEQ multiplex PCR; TCRdb lists only in-frame clones, some missing. Counted here are some 170,000 clones, 76% occurring once; the ten biggest clones make up approximately 9%. The material sequenced was peripheral blood. These TCRs come from a woman between 45 and 60 years old with active or convalescent COVID-19.

This clone has only a few counts. Written as DNA, the CDR3 is TGCAGCGTCCAACCCCAGGGAAACACCGGGGAGCTGTTTTTT. Protein: CSVQPQGNTGELFF. The genes are TRBV29-1 and TRBJ2-2; maybe TRBD1 (5 bases). With 6 bases removed from V and 2 bases from J, the gap between germline ends came to 13 bases. CDR3 size: 14 residues. Germline CDR1 reads SQVTM; CDR2 reads ANQGSEA.

The gene calls are TRBV19 and TRBJ1-3; D is unclear. This CDR3 is built from 15 residues. Germline lookup yields CDR1 LNHDA and CDR2 SQIVND (reference sequence). V was cut by 4 bases and J by 0 bases, with 10 bases left in between. Here the CDR3 reads CASSRSLASGNTIYF. CDR3 sequence (DNA): TGTGCCAGTAGTAGGTCGCTGGCCTCTGGAAACACCATATATTTT.

This clone was counted a single time. V gene TRBV30 combines with J gene TRBJ2-4; D unresolved. V was shortened by 3 bases and J by 2 bases, with 17 bases between the two germline ends. This CDR3 is 16 amino acids long. Germline lookup yields CDR1 GTSNPN and CDR2 SVGIG (reference sequence). CDR3 nucleotide sequence: TGTGCCTGGAGCGCCGCCGTGCAGAATCCCAAAAACATTCAGTACTTC. This translates into CAWSAAVQNPKNIQYF.

V and J are TRBV6-5 and TRBJ2-7, with D maybe TRBD1 (5 bases). The CDR3 sequence is 13 residues long. Looked up from germline, CDR1 is MNHEY and CDR2 is SVGAGI. The V end was cut by 7 bases, the J end by 5 bases, with 15 bases between. The CDR3 is CASIGAGRHEQYF. Here the CDR3 DNA reads TGTGCCAGCATTGGGGCAGGGCGACACGAGCAGTACTTC.

This sequence joins TRBV7-2 and TRBJ2-7; TRBD1 matches at 11 bases. The CDR3 length is 15 residues. Germline V gene lookup returns CDR1 SGHTA and CDR2 FQGNSA. The V and J ends lost 3 bases and 2 bases, in that order; junction bases with no gene match: 3. The CDR3 nucleotides are TGTGCCAGCAGCTTGGGACAGGGGGGAACCTACGAGCAGTACTTC. This codes for CASSLGQGGTYEQYF.

The chain recombines TRBV28 with TRBJ2-3; 12 bases map to TRBD1. From germline, CDR1 is MDHEN and CDR2 SYDVKM. This CDR3 spans 17 amino acids. Trimming took 5 bases from V and 0 from J; bases not matched to a gene: 6. Here the CDR3 reads CASSGGDRGLSTDTQYF. The DNA for the CDR3 is TGTGCCAGCAGTGGGGGGGACAGGGGGCTTAGCACAGATACGCAGTATTTT.

The J gene is TRBJ2-1, the V gene TRBV5-1; 15 bases line up with TRBD2. The CDR3 covers 18 residues. The junction had 8 bases not matched to a gene; V was cut back by 1 base and J by 6 bases. CDR1 SGHRS and CDR2 YFSETQ come from the germline V gene. Here the CDR3 DNA reads TGCGCCAGCAGCTTGTTGGGACTAGCGGGAGGAGGGGGCAATGAGCAGTTCTTC. Translating it yields CASSLLGLAGGGGNEQFF.

The V gene is TRBV6-6, the J gene TRBJ1-3; the D is unclear. The CDR3 spans 14 residues. V was shortened by 4 bases and J by 0 bases, with 7 bases between the two germline ends. Germline V gene data show CDR1 as MNHNY and CDR2 as SVGAGI (reference sequence). The CDR3 coding sequence is TGTGCCAGCAGTTCCATTAGCTCTGGAAACACCATATATTTT. Amino acid sequence: CASSSISSGNTIYF.

The rearrangement joins TRBV9 to TRBJ2-7, with unresolved D. Trimming stripped 0 bases from V and 0 bases from J, with 10 bases between. Germline V lookup: CDR1 SGDLS, CDR2 YYNGEE. This CDR3 contains 15 residues. The CDR3 nucleotides read TGTGCCAGCAGCGTAGGTTGGTCAGACTCCTACGAGCAGTACTTC. This translates into CASSVGWSDSYEQYF.

As to this clone: The sample has other DNA sequences that encode this CDR3 too. The chain carries TRBV2 and TRBJ2-3, with 8 positions matching TRBD1. J gave up 2 bases and V 5 bases, and 6 bases lay outside the gene matches. This CDR3 region has 15 residues. CDR1 and CDR2 from the germline V gene are SNHLY and FYNNEI. CDR3 nucleotide sequence: TGTGCCAGCAGTCTTAGGACAGGGAACACAGATACGCAGTATTTT. It encodes CASSLRTGNTDTQYF.

This clone was recorded once. The chain uses TRBV30 and TRBJ2-1; D ambiguous. The V and J ends lost 0 bases and 0 bases respectively, with 6 bases between them. From germline, CDR1 is GTSNPN and CDR2 SVGIG (reference sequence). This CDR3 has 14 residues. The CDR3 reads CAWSVASSYNEQFF. The CDR3 DNA reads as TGTGCCTGGAGTGTAGCGTCCTCCTACAATGAGCAGTTCTTC.

In DNA, the CDR3 is TGTGCCACCAGTGATTGGAGTACTAGAACTTCCACAGATACGCAGTATTTT. Translating it yields CATSDWSTRTSTDTQYF. The chain recombines TRBV24-1 with TRBJ2-3; D is possibly TRBD2 (5 bases). Deletions cut 2 bases from V and 2 bases from J, with 16 bases between. CDR3 length: 17 residues. Germline V gene lookup returns CDR1 KGHDR and CDR2 SFDVKD.

The chain combines TRBV19 with TRBJ2-1, with 7 bases lining up with TRBD1. Germline V lookup: CDR1 LNHDA, CDR2 SQIVND (reference sequence). The junction had 14 bases not matched to a gene; V was cut back by 4 bases and J by 5 bases. This CDR3 region has 17 residues. The CDR3 region is CASSTTGAAATDNEQFF. The CDR3 nucleotides read TGTGCCAGTAGTACCACAGGGGCCGCTGCCACCGACAATGAGCAGTTCTTC.

This clone appeared once. The chain couples TRBV5-1 to TRBJ1-6, with 9 bases fitting TRBD1. The length of the CDR3 is 16 residues. Per the germline V gene, CDR1 is SGHRS and CDR2 is YFSETQ. V gave up 5 bases and J gave up 7 bases; unmatched junction bases: 10. CDR3 region: CASRPTGGAWNSPLHF. As DNA, the CDR3 is TGCGCCAGCAGGCCCACAGGGGGCGCGTGGAATTCACCCCTCCACTTT.

The chain joins TRBV29-1 to TRBJ2-3; D might be TRBD1 (6 bases). The germline CDR1 and CDR2 sequences are SQVTM and ANQGSEA. Trimming took off 3 bases at V and 3 bases at J, with 10 bases between the two ends. This CDR3 has 13 residues. The chain's CDR3 is CSVDQGPTDTQYF. The CDR3 DNA sequence: TGCAGCGTTGACCAGGGGCCTACAGATACGCAGTATTTT.

Only a few counts were recorded for this clone. This chain uses TRBV25-1 with TRBJ1-2; no reliable D call. CDR3 length equals 14 residues. Germline CDR1 and CDR2: MGHDK and SYGVNS. Trimming removed 7 bases at V and 5 bases at J, with 17 bases between. This CDR3 reads CASTPSELGYGYTF. CDR3 in DNA: TGTGCCAGCACCCCCAGCGAGCTCGGGTATGGCTACACCTTC.

The chain has TRBV18 and TRBJ1-2; D is unclear. This CDR3 region has 12 residues. V was shortened by 4 bases and J by 1 base, with 4 bases between the two germline ends. Germline CDR1 KGHSH, CDR2 LQKENI. CDR3 amino acids: CASSLDNYGYTF. The CDR3 coding sequence is TGTGCCAGCTCACTAGATAACTATGGCTACACCTTC.

J is TRBJ2-2 and V is TRBV11-2; 10 bases are shared with TRBD1. Germline values: CDR1 SGHAT, CDR2 FQNNGV. The CDR3 contains 15 residues. The ends lost 2 bases at V and 5 bases at J; junction bases unmatched: 2. The CDR3 loop reads CASSLRTGGTGELFF. CDR3 bases: TGTGCCAGCAGCTTAAGGACAGGGGGGACCGGGGAGCTGTTTTTT. Full variable domain (rest looked up from reference TRBV11-2 and TRBJ2-2): EAGVAQSPRYKIIEKRQSVAFWCNPISGHATLYWYQQILGQGPKLLIQFQNNGVVDDSQLPKDRFSAERLKGVDSTLKIQPAKLEDSAVYLCASSLRTGGTGELFFGEGSRLTVL.

The gene calls are TRBV30 and TRBJ1-5; the D gene is possibly TRBD1 (5 bases). Per the germline V gene, CDR1 is GTSNPN and CDR2 is SVGIG (reference sequence). V lost 1 base to trimming and J lost 2 bases, with 12 bases between them. The CDR3 sequence is 15 residues long. As DNA, the CDR3 is TGTGCCTGGAGTGCGGGGGTCTCCGGCAATCAGCCCCAGCATTTT. Translation gives CAWSAGVSGNQPQHF.

Worth noting for this clone: The sample holds other DNA sequences that translate to the same CDR3. The rearrangement links TRBV7-9 to TRBJ2-3, with 11 positions matching TRBD2. V shed 5 bases and J 0 bases; nucleotides not matched to a gene: 4. The CDR3 runs 16 residues. The V gene's germline CDR1 is SEHNR and CDR2 FQNEAQ (reference sequence). The CDR3 region is CASSPRLAGSTDTQYF. The CDR3, as DNA: TGTGCCAGCAGCCCTCGACTAGCGGGGAGCACAGATACGCAGTATTTT.